The 28 T cell receptor beta chains listed next were all sequenced from one sample in a study of cytomegalovirus exposure and HLA in healthy donors. TCRdb keeps only in-frame clones here, not all; method: immunoSEQ multiplex PCR. Of 70,000 to 75,000 clones in the sample, about 94% were seen once. The sequenced sample was PBMCs. The source is a woman between 18 and 29 years old in good health and CMV-seronegative.

The chain recombines TRBV9 with TRBJ2-7; 10 bases match TRBD1. Germline V gene sequence: CDR1 SGDLS, CDR2 YYNGEE. Trimming at V came to 2 bases and at J to 6 bases, leaving 5 bases not matched to a gene. The CDR3 is 14 amino acids. The CDR3: CASSVGTGDIEQYF. Here the CDR3 DNA reads TGTGCCAGCAGCGTGGGGACAGGGGATATCGAGCAGTACTTC. Full variable domain (rest looked up from reference TRBV9 and TRBJ2-7): DSGVTQTPKHLITATGQRVTLRCSPRSGDLSVYWYQQSLDQGLQFLIQYYNGEERAKGNILERFSAQQFPDLHSELNLSSLELGDSALYFCASSVGTGDIEQYFGPGTRLTVT.

The chain recombines TRBV29-1 with TRBJ1-3; 7 bases match TRBD1. Trimming at V came to 7 bases and at J to 1 base, leaving 13 bases not matched to a gene. This CDR3 spans 16 amino acids. Per germline, CDR1 SQVTM and CDR2 ANQGSEA. The CDR3 is CSATGQFPLSGNTIYF. The CDR3 coding sequence is TGCAGCGCCACGGGACAGTTTCCTCTTTCTGGAAACACCATATATTTT.

This clone has a single count. The V and J genes are TRBV27 and TRBJ1-5, with D possibly TRBD1 on 5 matching bases. The CDR3 spans 13 residues. The V end was cut by 7 bases, the J end by 16 bases, with 23 bases between. Germline lookup yields CDR1 MNHEY and CDR2 SMNVEV (reference sequence). DNA of the CDR3: TGTGCCAGCACAATGGGGGAGGGGACCCCTCTTCATTTT. Translation: CASTMGEGTPLHF.

This rearrangement joins TRBV6-5 to TRBJ1-6; a possible D gene is TRBD1 (6 bases). The CDR3 runs 14 residues. Trimming took off 6 bases at V and 9 bases at J, with 15 bases between the two ends. From germline, CDR1 is MNHEY and CDR2 SVGAGI. CDR3 amino acids: CASRTPGEGSPLHF. CDR3 DNA sequence: TGTGCCAGCAGAACCCCAGGGGAGGGTTCACCCCTCCACTTT.

This clone has a single count. The rearrangement joins TRBV7-3 to TRBJ2-5, with TRBD2 identical over 10 bases. CDR1 and CDR2 from the germline V gene are SGHTA and FQGTGA. This CDR3 is 15 amino acids long. Germline trimming cut 5 bases from V and 5 bases from J; bases unmatched to any gene: 8. CDR3 DNA: TGTGCCAGCAGCGTGAGCGGGGGGGCGATGGAGACCCAGTACTTC. This gives the protein CASSVSGGAMETQYF.

The table lists this clone with a count of one. The chain recombines TRBV28 with TRBJ2-6; D perhaps matches TRBD2 (6 bases). Germline V gives CDR1 MDHEN, CDR2 SYDVKM. Trimming took off 3 bases at V and 2 bases at J, with 11 bases between the two ends. This CDR3 has 16 residues. The CDR3 loop is CASSFTWGAGANVLTF. For the CDR3, the DNA is TGTGCCAGCAGTTTTACTTGGGGGGCTGGGGCCAACGTCCTGACTTTC.

This chain connects TRBV9 to TRBJ1-1; 8 bases line up with TRBD1. V lost 0 bases, J lost 1 base, and 5 bases stayed unmatched. Germline loops: CDR1 SGDLS, CDR2 YYNGEE. There are 16 residues in the CDR3. The CDR3 DNA follows: TGTGCCAGCAGCGTAGTCGGACAGGGAGGGAACACTGAAGCTTTCTTT. Protein: CASSVVGQGGNTEAFF.

The chain recombines TRBV5-1 with TRBJ1-1; TRBD1 aligns across 10 bases. V gave up 0 bases and J gave up 1 base; unmatched junction bases: 6. The CDR3 is made up of 17 amino acids. From germline, CDR1 is SGHRS and CDR2 YFSETQ. For the CDR3, the DNA is TGCGCCAGCAGCTTGGCCGGGCGACAGGGGGCGAACACTGAAGCTTTCTTT. Its translation: CASSLAGRQGANTEAFF.

The chain uses TRBV11-1 and TRBJ1-2; D might be TRBD1 (5 bases). With 5 bases removed from V and 5 bases from J, the gap between germline ends came to 15 bases. CDR1 and CDR2 (germline): SGHAT, FQDESV (reference sequence). The length of the CDR3 is 14 residues. The CDR3 reads CASSTTAGRYGYTF. The CDR3 bases are TGTGCCAGCAGCACAACGGCAGGGCGGTATGGCTACACCTTC.

The chain carries TRBV27 and TRBJ2-1, with D tentatively TRBD2 (5 bases). Germline-derived CDR1 and CDR2 are MNHEY and SMNVEV (reference sequence). The germline V and J ends were trimmed by 6 bases and 3 bases, with 18 bases remaining between them. The CDR3 loop spans 16 amino acids. In DNA form, the CDR3 reads TGTGCCAGCAGCCTTCTAGTCGGGGATAACTACAATGAGCAGTTCTTC. Its protein is CASSLLVGDNYNEQFF.

The chain links TRBV10-3 to TRBJ1-6; a possible D gene is TRBD1 (6 bases). There are 15 residues in the CDR3. The germline V gene has CDR1 ENHRY and CDR2 SYGVKD. V was cut by 3 bases and J by 7 bases, with 13 bases left in between. The CDR3 DNA follows: TGTGCCATCAGTGACGGACAGATTGGAAATTCACCCCTCCACTTT. Translating it yields CAISDGQIGNSPLHF.

V is TRBV11-2 and J is TRBJ2-1, with 7 bases that match TRBD2. Germline trimming cut 1 base from V and 7 bases from J; bases unmatched to any gene: 13. Germline CDR1 is SGHAT and CDR2 is FQNNGV. This CDR3 is 17 amino acids long. The CDR3 DNA sequence: TGTGCCAGCAGCTTAGCGTTTAGGGAGGGACCGGGGAATGAGCAGTTCTTC. Its protein product is CASSLAFREGPGNEQFF.

This sequence joins TRBV4-3 and TRBJ1-6, with D maybe TRBD1 (5 bases). The V end lost 2 bases, the J end lost 7 bases, and 9 bases lay between the germline ends. The CDR3 totals 14 residues. Looked up from germline, CDR1 is LGHNA and CDR2 is YSLEER. The CDR3 nucleotides are TGCGCCAGCAGCCAAACACAGGTCAATTCACCCCTCCACTTT. This encodes CASSQTQVNSPLHF.

For the CDR3, the DNA is TGTGCCAGTTGGCCAGGCCTCAACACAGATACGCAGTATTTT. Residues: CASWPGLNTDTQYF. V gene TRBV2 combines with J gene TRBJ2-3; D gene uncertain. V lost 9 bases to trimming and J lost 2 bases, with 15 bases between them. Looked up from germline, CDR1 is SNHLY and CDR2 is FYNNEI. CDR3 length: 14 residues.

The CDR3 DNA reads as TGTGCCAGTAGTATTAGTACTAGCACAGATACGCAGTATTTT. It translates to CASSISTSTDTQYF. V and J are TRBV19 and TRBJ2-3; D not certain. The CDR3 contains 14 residues. CDR1 and CDR2 (germline): LNHDA, SQIVND (reference sequence). V lost 3 bases to trimming and J lost 0 bases, with 7 bases between them.

The genes are TRBV27 and TRBJ1-1; tentatively, D is TRBD1 (5 bases). The CDR3 has 14 amino acids. Germline V CDR1 and CDR2: MNHEY, SMNVEV (reference sequence). Deletions cut 5 bases from V and 5 bases from J, with 15 bases between. CDR3 protein: CASSLNPGRTEAFF. Written as DNA, the CDR3 is TGTGCCAGCAGTCTTAACCCAGGGCGTACTGAAGCTTTCTTT.

This clone was counted a few times. V is TRBV11-2 and J is TRBJ2-7; 10 bases align to TRBD2. The CDR3 is made up of 17 amino acids. V was clipped by 5 bases and J by 0 bases; unmatched bases: 10. Germline CDR1 SGHAT, CDR2 FQNNGV. CDR3: CASSKRLAGPSSYEQYF. The CDR3 DNA is TGTGCCAGCAGCAAACGACTAGCGGGCCCGAGCTCCTACGAGCAGTACTTC.

The chain recombines TRBV11-3 with TRBJ2-3; 7 bases map to TRBD2. CDR1 SGHNT and CDR2 YENEEA come from the germline V gene. V was pared by 4 bases and J by 3 bases, with 1 base of the junction left unmatched. The CDR3 covers 13 residues. The CDR3 DNA follows: TGTGCCAGCAGCTCCGGGGGGACAGATACGCAGTATTTT. Its protein is CASSSGGTDTQYF.

The chain is built from TRBV9 and TRBJ2-1, with TRBD1 identical over 7 bases. Germline V gene sequence: CDR1 SGDLS, CDR2 YYNGEE. This CDR3 region has 15 residues. V lost 0 bases, J lost 3 bases, and 3 bases stayed unmatched. CDR3: CASSVAGTDYNEQFF. The CDR3 DNA reads TGTGCCAGCAGCGTAGCGGGGACAGACTACAATGAGCAGTTCTTC.

The chain carries TRBV27 and TRBJ2-5; possibly TRBD2 for D (5 bases). The CDR3 totals 13 residues. Germline V gene data show CDR1 as MNHEY and CDR2 as SMNVEV (reference sequence). V dropped 5 bases and J dropped 4 bases, with 11 bases sitting between them. DNA of the CDR3: TGTGCCAGCAGTCCCCGGACTGGAGAGACCCAGTACTTC. Translating it yields CASSPRTGETQYF.

V is TRBV30 and J is TRBJ1-3; TRBD1 matches 10 bases. The CDR3 contains 17 residues. V shed 2 bases, J shed 4 bases, and the junction held 11 bases outside the gene matches. Germline lookup yields CDR1 GTSNPN and CDR2 SVGIG (reference sequence). CDR3 in DNA: TGTGCCTGGAGTTATTATTCCGGGACAGGGGCAGGAAACACCATATATTTT. Protein sequence: CAWSYYSGTGAGNTIYF.

The V call is TRBV27, the J call TRBJ2-1, with TRBD2 as a possible D gene (6 bases). CDR1 is MNHEY and CDR2 is SMNVEV in the germline V gene (reference sequence). The CDR3 loop spans 12 amino acids. The V and J ends lost 4 bases and 9 bases respectively, with 10 bases between them. The CDR3 DNA is TGTGCCAGCAGTTCGACTAGTAGTGAGCAGTTCTTC. The encoded protein is CASSSTSSEQFF.

J is TRBJ1-2 and V is TRBV11-2; weak D call: TRBD1 (5 bases). CDR1 and CDR2 (germline): SGHAT, FQNNGV. The CDR3 has 12 amino acids. The V end was cut by 7 bases, the J end by 7 bases, with 13 bases between. The chain's CDR3 is CASTDSLSGYTF. DNA for the CDR3: TGTGCCAGCACCGACAGCCTTTCTGGCTACACCTTC.

This chain joins TRBV29-1 and TRBJ2-1; TRBD2 matches 10 bases. The germline gives CDR1 SQVTM, CDR2 ANQGSEA. J gave up 8 bases and V 2 bases, and 6 bases lay outside the gene matches. This CDR3 spans 14 amino acids. The CDR3 is CSVERAGGGYEQFF. CDR3 bases: TGCAGCGTTGAACGAGCGGGGGGGGGTTATGAGCAGTTCTTC.

The V call is TRBV19, the J call TRBJ1-5; perhaps TRBD1 as D (6 bases). Germline V lookup: CDR1 LNHDA, CDR2 SQIVND (reference sequence). The CDR3 extends over 14 amino acids. Trimming took 2 bases from V and 7 from J, leaving 12 bases between them. CDR3: CASSIKGGWQPQHF. The CDR3 DNA follows: TGTGCCAGTAGTATAAAGGGGGGGTGGCAGCCCCAGCATTTT.

The count of this clone is one. This sequence joins TRBV6-4 and TRBJ2-1, with no clear D. Germline values: CDR1 MRHNA, CDR2 SNTAGT. V lost 0 bases, J lost 4 bases, and 4 bases lay in between. The length of the CDR3 is 13 residues. For the CDR3, the DNA is TGTGCCAGCAGTGACTCGAGATACAATGAGCAGTTCTTC. It codes for CASSDSRYNEQFF.

There are a few counts of this clone. V gene TRBV6-1 combines with J gene TRBJ1-4, with D possibly TRBD1 on 5 matching bases. Germline assignment: CDR1 MNHNS and CDR2 SASEGT. The CDR3 is made up of 14 amino acids. Between the trimmed V and J ends, which lost 6 bases and 4 bases, there was a span of 12 bases. The CDR3 here is CASSYGQGNEKLFF. In DNA, the CDR3 is TGTGCCAGCAGCTACGGGCAGGGTAATGAAAAACTGTTTTTT.

The chain is built from TRBV9 and TRBJ2-7; 9 nucleotides line up with TRBD2. CDR1 and CDR2 (germline): SGDLS, YYNGEE. Trimming cost V 4 bases and J 4 bases; bases outside gene matches: 6. CDR3 size: 14 residues. CDR3 DNA sequence: TGTGCCAGCAGCCCGGGACTAGCTGGGTACGAGCAGTACTTC. This gives the protein CASSPGLAGYEQYF.